Shown below are 10 T cell receptor beta chains from a single sample sequenced in a study of blood T cell repertoires in COVID-19. Method: immunoSEQ multiplex PCR; TCRdb's copy keeps in-frame clones and lacks some. The data contain hundreds of thousands of clones, approximately 90% of them singletons. Material: peripheral blood. These receptors were obtained from a woman in her fifties or sixties with COVID-19, enrolled during active disease.

This clone was observed a few times. V usage is TRBV6-5 and J usage is TRBJ1-1; D is unclear. The CDR3 has 13 residues. Trimming left V 7 bases short and J 3 bases short, with 12 bases between. Per the germline V gene, CDR1 is MNHEY and CDR2 is SVGAGI. CDR3 nucleotides: TGTGCCAGCACCAGGTCGAGTGACACTGAAGCTTTCTTT. This translates into CASTRSSDTEAFF.

This chain connects TRBV7-2 to TRBJ2-5, with D possibly matching TRBD2 (6 bases). Germline CDR1 and CDR2: SGHTA and FQGNSA. The CDR3 covers 19 residues. Trimming left V 1 base short and J 6 bases short, with 27 bases between. The CDR3 protein is CASSLDSIPPGVSPKTQYF. CDR3 in DNA: TGTGCCAGCAGCTTAGACTCGATACCCCCGGGGGTCTCCCCGAAGACCCAGTACTTC. Together with reference TRBV7-2 and TRBJ2-5, the CDR3 gives the full variable domain: GAGVSQSPSNKVTEKGKDVELRCDPISGHTALYWYRQSLGQGLEFLIYFQGNSAPDKSGLPSDRFSAERTGGSVSTLTIQRTQQEDSAVYLCASSLDSIPPGVSPKTQYFGPGTRLLVL.

J is TRBJ1-2 and V is TRBV27; D perhaps matches TRBD1 (5 bases). V lost 8 bases to trimming and J lost 3 bases, with 10 bases between them. From germline, CDR1 is MNHEY and CDR2 SMNVEV (reference sequence). The CDR3 is 12 amino acids. The CDR3 protein is CASGAYHYGYTF. The CDR3 coding sequence is TGTGCCAGCGGGGCGTATCACTATGGCTACACCTTC.

The J gene is TRBJ1-2, the V gene TRBV7-6; D perhaps matches TRBD1 (6 bases). Germline V gives CDR1 SGHVS, CDR2 FNYEAQ. The germline V and J ends were trimmed by 5 bases and 6 bases, with 13 bases remaining between them. The CDR3 length is 13 residues. Here the CDR3 reads CASSPTGWDGYTF. Written as DNA, the CDR3 is TGTGCCAGCAGCCCTACAGGGTGGGATGGCTACACCTTC.

J is TRBJ1-2 and V is TRBV6-1, with 7 bases matching TRBD1. Germline V gene lookup returns CDR1 MNHNS and CDR2 SASEGT. This CDR3 comprises 15 residues. Trimming took 0 bases from V and 3 from J; bases not matched to a gene: 4. The DNA for the CDR3 is TGTGCCAGCAGTGAAGCTGGCAGGGGGGACTATGGCTACACCTTC. Protein sequence: CASSEAGRGDYGYTF.

The chain combines TRBV10-2 with TRBJ1-1; D is unresolved. This CDR3 has 14 residues. The V and J ends lost 9 bases and 3 bases respectively, with 17 bases between them. Per the germline V gene, CDR1 is WSHSY and CDR2 is SAAADI. The CDR3 bases are TGCGCCAGTCGGGATTCACGGACCCACACTGAAGCTTTCTTT. It is translated as CASRDSRTHTEAFF.

The rearrangement links TRBV30 to TRBJ1-3; D is perhaps TRBD1 (5 bases). The CDR3 loop spans 15 amino acids. Germline V lookup: CDR1 GTSNPN, CDR2 SVGIG (reference sequence). Trimming took off 3 bases at V and 4 bases at J, with 16 bases between the two ends. This chain's CDR3 is CAWSTGSRQGNTIYF. CDR3 coding DNA: TGTGCCTGGAGCACAGGCTCGAGGCAGGGAAACACCATATATTTT.

As regards this clone: The same CDR3 is also encoded by other DNA sequences in this sample. The chain combines TRBV6-5 with TRBJ1-1; no clear D gene. The V end was cut by 5 bases, the J end by 5 bases, with 12 bases between. Germline CDR1 reads MNHEY; CDR2 reads SVGAGI. The CDR3 has 13 amino acids. The CDR3 bases are TGTGCCAGCAGTCTAGACCGCGGGACTGAAGCTTTCTTT. Protein: CASSLDRGTEAFF.

The V call is TRBV9, the J call TRBJ2-3; 15 bases map to TRBD2. The CDR3 has 18 residues. The V gene's germline CDR1 is SGDLS and CDR2 YYNGEE. Trimming cost V 0 bases and J 1 base; bases outside gene matches: 3. The CDR3: CASSVGTSGGAGTDTQYF. CDR3 bases: TGTGCCAGCAGCGTAGGGACTAGCGGGGGGGCTGGCACAGATACGCAGTATTTT.

The DNA for the CDR3 is TGTGCCAGCAGTTGGCCAGCCCAGCATTTT. This gives the protein CASSWPAQHF. The chain joins TRBV6-7 to TRBJ1-5; D call uncertain. TRBV6-7 is designated an ORF whose function remains uncertain. The CDR3 has 10 amino acids. V lost 4 bases and J lost 11, with 6 bases in between.